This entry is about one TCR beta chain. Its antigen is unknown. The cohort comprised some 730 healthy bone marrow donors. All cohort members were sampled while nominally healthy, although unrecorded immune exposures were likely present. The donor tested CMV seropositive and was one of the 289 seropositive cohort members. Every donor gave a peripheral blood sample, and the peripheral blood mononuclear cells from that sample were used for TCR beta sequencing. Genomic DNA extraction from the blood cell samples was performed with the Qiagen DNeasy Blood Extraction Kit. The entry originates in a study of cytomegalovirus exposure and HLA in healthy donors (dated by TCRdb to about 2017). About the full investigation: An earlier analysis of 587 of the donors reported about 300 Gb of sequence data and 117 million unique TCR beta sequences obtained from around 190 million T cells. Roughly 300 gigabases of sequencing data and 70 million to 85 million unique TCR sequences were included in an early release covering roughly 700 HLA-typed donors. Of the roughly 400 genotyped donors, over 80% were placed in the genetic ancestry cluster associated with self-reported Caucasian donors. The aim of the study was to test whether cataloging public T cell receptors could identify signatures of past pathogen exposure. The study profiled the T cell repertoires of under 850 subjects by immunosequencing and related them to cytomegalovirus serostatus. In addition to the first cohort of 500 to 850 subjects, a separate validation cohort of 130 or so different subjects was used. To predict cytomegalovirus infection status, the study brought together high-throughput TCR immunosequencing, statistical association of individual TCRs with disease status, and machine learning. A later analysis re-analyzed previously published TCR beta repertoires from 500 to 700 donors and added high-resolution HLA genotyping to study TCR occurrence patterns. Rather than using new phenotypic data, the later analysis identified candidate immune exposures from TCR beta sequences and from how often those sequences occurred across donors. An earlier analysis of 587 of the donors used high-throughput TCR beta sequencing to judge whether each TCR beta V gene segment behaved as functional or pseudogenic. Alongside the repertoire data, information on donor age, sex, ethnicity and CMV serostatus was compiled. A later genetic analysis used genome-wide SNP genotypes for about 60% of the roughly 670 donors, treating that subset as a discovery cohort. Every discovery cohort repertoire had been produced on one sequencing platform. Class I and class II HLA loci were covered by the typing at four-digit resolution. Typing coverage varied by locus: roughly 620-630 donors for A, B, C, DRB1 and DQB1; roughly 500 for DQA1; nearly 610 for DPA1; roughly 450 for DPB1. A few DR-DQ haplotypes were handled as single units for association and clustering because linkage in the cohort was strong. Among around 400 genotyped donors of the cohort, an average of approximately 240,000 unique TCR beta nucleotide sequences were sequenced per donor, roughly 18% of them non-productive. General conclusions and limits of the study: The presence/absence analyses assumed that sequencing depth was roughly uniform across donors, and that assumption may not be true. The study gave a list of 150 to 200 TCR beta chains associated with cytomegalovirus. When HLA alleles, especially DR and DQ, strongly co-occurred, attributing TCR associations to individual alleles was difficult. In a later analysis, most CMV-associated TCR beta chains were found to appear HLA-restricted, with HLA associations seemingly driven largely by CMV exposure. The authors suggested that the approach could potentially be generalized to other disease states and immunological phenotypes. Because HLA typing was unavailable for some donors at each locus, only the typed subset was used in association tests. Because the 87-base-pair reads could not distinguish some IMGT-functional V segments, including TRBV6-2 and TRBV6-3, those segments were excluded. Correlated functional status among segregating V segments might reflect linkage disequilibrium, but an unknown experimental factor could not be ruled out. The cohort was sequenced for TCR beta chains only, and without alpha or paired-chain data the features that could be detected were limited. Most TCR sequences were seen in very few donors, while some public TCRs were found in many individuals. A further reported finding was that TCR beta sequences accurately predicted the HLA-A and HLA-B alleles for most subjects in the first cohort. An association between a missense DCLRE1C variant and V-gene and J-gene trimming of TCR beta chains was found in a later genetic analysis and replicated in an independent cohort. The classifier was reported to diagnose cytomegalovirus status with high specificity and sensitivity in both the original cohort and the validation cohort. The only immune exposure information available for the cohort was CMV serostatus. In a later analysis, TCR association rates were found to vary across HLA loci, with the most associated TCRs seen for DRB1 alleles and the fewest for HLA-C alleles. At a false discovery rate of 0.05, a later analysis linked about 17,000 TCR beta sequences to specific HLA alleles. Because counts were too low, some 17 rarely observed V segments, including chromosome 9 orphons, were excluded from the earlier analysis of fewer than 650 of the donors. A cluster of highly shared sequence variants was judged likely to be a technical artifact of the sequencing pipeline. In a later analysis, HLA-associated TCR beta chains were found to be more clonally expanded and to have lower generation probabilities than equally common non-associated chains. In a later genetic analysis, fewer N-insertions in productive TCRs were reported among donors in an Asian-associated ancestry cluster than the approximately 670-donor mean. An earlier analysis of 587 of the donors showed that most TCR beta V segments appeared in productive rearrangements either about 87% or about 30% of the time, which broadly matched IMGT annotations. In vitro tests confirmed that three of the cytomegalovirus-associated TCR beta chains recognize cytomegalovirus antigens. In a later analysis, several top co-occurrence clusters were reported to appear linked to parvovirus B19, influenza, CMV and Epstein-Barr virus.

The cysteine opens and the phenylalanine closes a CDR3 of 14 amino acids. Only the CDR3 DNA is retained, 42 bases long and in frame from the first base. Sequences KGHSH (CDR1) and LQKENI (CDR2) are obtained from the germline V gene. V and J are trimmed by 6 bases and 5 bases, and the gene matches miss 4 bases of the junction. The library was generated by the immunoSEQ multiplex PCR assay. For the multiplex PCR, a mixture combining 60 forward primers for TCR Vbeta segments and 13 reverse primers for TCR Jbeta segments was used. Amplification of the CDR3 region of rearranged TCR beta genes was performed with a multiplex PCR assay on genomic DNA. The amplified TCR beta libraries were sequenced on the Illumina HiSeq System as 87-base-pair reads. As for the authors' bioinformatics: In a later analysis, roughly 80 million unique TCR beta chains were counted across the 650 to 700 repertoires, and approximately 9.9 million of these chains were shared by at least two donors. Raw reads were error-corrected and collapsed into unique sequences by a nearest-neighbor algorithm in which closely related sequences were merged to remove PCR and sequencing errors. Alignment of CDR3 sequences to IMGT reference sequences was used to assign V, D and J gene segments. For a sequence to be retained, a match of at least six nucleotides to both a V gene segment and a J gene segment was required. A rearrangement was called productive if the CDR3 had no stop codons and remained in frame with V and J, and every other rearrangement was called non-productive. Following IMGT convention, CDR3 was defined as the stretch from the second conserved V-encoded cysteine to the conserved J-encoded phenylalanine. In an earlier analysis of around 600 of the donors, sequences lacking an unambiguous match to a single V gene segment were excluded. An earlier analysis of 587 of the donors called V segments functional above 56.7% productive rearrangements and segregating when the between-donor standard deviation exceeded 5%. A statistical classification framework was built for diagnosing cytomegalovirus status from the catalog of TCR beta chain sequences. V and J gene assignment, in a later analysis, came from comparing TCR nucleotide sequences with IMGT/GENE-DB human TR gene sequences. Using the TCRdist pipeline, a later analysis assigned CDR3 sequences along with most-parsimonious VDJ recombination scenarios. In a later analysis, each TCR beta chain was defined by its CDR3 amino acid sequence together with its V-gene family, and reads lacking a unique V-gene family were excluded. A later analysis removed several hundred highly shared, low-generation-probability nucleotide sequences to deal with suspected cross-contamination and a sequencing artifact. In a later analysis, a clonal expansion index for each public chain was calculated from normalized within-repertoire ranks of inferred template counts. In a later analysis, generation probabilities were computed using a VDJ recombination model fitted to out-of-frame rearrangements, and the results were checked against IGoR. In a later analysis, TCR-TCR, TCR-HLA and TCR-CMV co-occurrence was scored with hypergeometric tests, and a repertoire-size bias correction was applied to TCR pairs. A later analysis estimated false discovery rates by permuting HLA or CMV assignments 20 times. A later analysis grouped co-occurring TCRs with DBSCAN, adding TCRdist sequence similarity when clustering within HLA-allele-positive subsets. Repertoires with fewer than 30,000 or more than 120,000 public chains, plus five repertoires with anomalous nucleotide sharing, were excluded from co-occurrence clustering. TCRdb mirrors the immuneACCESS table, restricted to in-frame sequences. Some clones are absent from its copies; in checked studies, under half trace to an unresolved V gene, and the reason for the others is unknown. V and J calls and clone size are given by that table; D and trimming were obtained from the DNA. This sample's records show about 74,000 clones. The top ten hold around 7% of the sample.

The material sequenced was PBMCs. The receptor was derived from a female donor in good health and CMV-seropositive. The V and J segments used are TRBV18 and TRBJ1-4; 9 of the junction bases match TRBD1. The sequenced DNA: TGTGCCAGCTCCCTAGGGACAGGGAATGAAAAACTGTTTTTT. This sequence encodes CASSLGTGNEKLFF. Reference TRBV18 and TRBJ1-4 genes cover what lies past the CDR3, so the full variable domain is NAGVMQNPRHLVRRRGQEARLRCSPMKGHSHVYWYRQLPEEGLKFMVYLQKENIIDESGMPKERFSAEFPKEGPSILRIQQVVRGDSAAYFCASSLGTGNEKLFFGSGTQLSVL.